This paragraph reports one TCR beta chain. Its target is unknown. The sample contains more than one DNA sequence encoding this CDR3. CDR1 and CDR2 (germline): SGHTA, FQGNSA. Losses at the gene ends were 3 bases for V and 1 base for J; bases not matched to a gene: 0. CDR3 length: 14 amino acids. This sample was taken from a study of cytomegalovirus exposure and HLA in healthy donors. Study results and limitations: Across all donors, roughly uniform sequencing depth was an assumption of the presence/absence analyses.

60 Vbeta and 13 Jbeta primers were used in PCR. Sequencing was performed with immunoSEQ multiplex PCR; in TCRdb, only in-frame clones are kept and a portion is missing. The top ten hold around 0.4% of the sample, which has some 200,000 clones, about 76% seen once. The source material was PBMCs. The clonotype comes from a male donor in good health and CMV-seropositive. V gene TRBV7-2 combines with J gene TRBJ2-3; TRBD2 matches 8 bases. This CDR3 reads CASSFGRGTDTQYF. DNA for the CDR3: TGTGCCAGCAGCTTCGGGAGGGGCACAGATACGCAGTATTTT.